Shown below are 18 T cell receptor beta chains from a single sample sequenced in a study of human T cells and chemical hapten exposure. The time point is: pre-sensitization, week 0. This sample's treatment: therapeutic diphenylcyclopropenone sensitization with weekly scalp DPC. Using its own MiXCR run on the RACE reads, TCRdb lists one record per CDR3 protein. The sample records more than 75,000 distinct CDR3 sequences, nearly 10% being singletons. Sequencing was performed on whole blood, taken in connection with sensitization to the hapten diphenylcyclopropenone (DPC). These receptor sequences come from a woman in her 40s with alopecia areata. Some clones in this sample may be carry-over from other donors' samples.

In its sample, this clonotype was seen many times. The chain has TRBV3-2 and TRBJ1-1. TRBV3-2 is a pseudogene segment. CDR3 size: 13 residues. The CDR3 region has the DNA TGTGCCAGCAGCCGCGGAACGAGGACTGAAGCTTTCTTT. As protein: CASSRGTRTEAFF.

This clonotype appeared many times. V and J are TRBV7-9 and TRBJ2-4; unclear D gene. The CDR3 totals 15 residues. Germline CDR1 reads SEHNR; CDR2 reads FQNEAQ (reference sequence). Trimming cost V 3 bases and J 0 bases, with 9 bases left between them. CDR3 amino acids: CASSLATLAKNIQYF. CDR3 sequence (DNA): TGTGCCAGCAGCTTGGCCACCTTAGCCAAAAACATTCAGTACTTC.

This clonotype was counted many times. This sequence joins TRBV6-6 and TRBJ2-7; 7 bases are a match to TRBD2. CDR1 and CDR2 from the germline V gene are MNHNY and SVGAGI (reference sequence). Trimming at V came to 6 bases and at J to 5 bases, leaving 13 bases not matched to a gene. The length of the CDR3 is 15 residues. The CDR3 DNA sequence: TGTGCCAGCAGGGACTGGGACCCGGGGAGGGACGAGCAGTACTTC. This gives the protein CASRDWDPGRDEQYF.

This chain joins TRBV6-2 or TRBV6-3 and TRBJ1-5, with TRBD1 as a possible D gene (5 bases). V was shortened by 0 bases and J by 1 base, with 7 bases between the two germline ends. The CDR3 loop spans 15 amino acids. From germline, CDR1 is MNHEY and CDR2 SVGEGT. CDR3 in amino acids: CASSYSRGSNQPQHF. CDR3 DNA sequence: TGTGCCAGCAGTTACTCGAGGGGAAGCAATCAGCCCCAGCATTTT.

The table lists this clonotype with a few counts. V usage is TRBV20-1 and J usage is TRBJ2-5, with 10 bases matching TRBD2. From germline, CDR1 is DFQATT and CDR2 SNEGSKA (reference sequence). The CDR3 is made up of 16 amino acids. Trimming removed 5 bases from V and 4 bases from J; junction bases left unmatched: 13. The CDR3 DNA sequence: TGCAGTGCTTTCCTCCCGGGTAGCGGGGGGAGAGAGACCCAGTACTTC. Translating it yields CSAFLPGSGGRETQYF.

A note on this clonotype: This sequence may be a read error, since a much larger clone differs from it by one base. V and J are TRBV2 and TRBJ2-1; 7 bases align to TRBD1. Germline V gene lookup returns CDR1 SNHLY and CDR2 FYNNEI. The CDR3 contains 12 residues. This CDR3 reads CASGDSNNGQFF. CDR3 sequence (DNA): TGTGCCAGCGGGGACAGCAACAATGGGCAGTTCTTC. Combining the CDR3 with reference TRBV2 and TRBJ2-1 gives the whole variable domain EPEVTQTPSHQVTQMGQEVILRCVPISNHLYFYWYRQILGQKVEFLVSFYNNEISEKSEIFDDQFSVERPDGSNFTLKIRSTKLEDSAMYFCASGDSNNGQFFGPGTRLTVL.

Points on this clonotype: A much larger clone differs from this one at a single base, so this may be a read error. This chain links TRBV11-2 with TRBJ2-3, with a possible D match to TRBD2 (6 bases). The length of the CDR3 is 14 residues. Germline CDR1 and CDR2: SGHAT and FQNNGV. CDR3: CASSSSGVQDTLYF. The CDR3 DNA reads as TGTGCCAGCAGCTCGTCGGGGGTCCAAGATACGCTGTATTTT.

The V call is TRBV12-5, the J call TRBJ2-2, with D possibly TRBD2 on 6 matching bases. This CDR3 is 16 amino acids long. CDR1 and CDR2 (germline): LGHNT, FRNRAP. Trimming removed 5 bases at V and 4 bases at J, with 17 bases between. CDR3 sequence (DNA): TGTGCTAGTGGTAACTCGCGGGGTCGGGGCACCGGGGAGCTGTTTTTT. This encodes CASGNSRGRGTGELFF.

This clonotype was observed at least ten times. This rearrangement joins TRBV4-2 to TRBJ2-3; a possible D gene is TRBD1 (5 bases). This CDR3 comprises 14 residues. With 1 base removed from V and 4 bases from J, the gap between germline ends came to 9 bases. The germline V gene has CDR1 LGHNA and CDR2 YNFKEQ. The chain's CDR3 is CASSQGGAADTQYF. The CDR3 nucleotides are TGTGCCAGCAGCCAAGGGGGCGCGGCAGATACGCAGTATTTT.

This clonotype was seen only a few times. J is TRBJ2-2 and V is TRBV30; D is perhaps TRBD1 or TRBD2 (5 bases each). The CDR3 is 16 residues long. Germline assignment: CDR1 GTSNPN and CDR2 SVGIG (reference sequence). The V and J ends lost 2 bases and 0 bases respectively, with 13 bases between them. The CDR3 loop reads CAWSPPGRPNTGELFF. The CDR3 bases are TGTGCCTGGAGTCCTCCGGGACGGCCGAACACCGGGGAGCTGTTTTTT.

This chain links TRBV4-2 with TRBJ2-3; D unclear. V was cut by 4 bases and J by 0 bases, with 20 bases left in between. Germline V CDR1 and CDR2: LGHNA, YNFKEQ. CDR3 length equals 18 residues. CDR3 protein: CASSLPGPITPSTDTQYF. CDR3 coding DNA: TGTGCCAGCAGCCTACCCGGGCCCATTACCCCTAGCACAGATACGCAGTATTTT.

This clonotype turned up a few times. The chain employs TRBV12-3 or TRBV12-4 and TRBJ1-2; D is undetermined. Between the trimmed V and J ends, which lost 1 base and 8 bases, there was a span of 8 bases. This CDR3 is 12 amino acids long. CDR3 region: CASSLGPQGYTF. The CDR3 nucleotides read TGTGCCAGCAGTTTAGGTCCACAGGGCTACACCTTC.

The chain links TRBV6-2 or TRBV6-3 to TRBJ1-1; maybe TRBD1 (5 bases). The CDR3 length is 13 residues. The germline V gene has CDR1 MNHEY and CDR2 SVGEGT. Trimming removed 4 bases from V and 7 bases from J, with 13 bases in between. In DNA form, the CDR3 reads TGTGCCAGCAGTTTACTAGGGGACGGTGAAGCTTTCTTT. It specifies CASSLLGDGEAFF.

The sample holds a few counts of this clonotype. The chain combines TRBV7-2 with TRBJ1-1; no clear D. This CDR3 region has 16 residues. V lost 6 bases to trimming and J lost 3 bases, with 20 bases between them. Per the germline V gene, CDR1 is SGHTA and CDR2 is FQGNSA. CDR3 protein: CASSSASGQPYTEAFF. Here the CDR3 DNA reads TGTGCCAGCAGTTCAGCCTCTGGGCAGCCGTACACTGAAGCTTTCTTT.

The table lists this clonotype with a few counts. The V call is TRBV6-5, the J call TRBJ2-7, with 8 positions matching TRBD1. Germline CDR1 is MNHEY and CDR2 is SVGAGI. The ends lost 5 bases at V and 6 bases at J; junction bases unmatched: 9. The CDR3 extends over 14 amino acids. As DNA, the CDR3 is TGTGCCAGCAGTCCCGGGACAGGCGGGCGCGAGCAGTACTTC. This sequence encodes CASSPGTGGREQYF.

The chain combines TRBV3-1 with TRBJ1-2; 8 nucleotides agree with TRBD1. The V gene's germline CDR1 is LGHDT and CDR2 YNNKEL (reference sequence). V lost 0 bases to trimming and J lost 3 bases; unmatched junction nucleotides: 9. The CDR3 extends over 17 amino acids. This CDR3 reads CASSQDIGRGLYYGYTF. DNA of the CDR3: TGTGCCAGCAGCCAAGATATAGGCAGGGGGCTCTACTATGGCTACACCTTC.

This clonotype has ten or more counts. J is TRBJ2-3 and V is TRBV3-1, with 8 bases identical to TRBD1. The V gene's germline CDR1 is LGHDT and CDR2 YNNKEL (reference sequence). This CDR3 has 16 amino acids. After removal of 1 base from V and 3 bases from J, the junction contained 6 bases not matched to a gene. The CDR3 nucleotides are TGTGCCAGCAGCCAAGTCTCCAGGACAGGGACAGATACGCAGTATTTT. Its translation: CASSQVSRTGTDTQYF.

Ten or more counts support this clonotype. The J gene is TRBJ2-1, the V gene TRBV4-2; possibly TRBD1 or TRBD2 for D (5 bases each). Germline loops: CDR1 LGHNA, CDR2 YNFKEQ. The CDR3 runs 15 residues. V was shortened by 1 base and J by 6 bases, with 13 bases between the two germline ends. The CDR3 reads CASSQGTGTINEQFF. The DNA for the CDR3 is TGTGCCAGCAGCCAAGGAACCGGGACCATCAATGAGCAGTTCTTC.